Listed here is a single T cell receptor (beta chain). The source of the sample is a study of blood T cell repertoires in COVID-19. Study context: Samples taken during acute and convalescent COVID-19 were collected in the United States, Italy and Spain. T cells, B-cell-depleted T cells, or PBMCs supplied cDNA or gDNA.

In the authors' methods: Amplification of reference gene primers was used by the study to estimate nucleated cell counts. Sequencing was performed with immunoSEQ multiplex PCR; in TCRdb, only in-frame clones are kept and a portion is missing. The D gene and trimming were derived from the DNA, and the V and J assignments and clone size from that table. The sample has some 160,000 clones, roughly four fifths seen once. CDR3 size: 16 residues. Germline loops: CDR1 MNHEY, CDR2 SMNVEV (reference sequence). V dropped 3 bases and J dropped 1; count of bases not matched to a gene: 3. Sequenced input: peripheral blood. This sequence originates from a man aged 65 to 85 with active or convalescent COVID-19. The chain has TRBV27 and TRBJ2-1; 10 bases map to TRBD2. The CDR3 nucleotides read TGTGCCAGCAGTTTGGGACTAGCGAGTTCCTACAATGAGCAGTTCTTC. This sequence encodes CASSLGLASSYNEQFF.